One and the same sample provided the 26 T cell receptor beta chains below, sequenced in a study of blood T cell repertoires in COVID-19. Sequencing used immunoSEQ multiplex PCR; TCRdb keeps in-frame clones, though not all of them. The sample includes over 250,000 clones, more than 75% of them seen just once. Sequences were obtained from peripheral blood. Receptors were obtained from a woman in her forties or fifties with acute or convalescent COVID-19.

The chain combines TRBV30 with TRBJ2-2, with TRBD1 identical over 9 bases. The CDR3 is 16 residues long. Trimming cost V 8 bases and J 3 bases; bases outside gene matches: 13. The germline gives CDR1 GTSNPN, CDR2 SVGIG (reference sequence). The CDR3 sequence is CAGGTGTGLYTGELFF. The CDR3 DNA sequence: TGTGCCGGGGGGACCGGGACAGGGTTGTACACCGGGGAGCTGTTTTTT. Drawing the rest from reference TRBV30 and TRBJ2-2, the complete variable domain is SQTIHQWPATLVQPVGSPLSLECTVEGTSNPNLYWYRQAAGRGLQLLFYSVGIGQISSEVPQNLSASRPQDRQFILSSKKLLLSDSGFYLCAGGTGTGLYTGELFFGEGSRLTVL.

The chain recombines TRBV2 with TRBJ2-2; TRBD1 matches 7 bases. This CDR3 contains 16 residues. Germline V gene sequence: CDR1 SNHLY, CDR2 FYNNEI. The junction had 10 bases not matched to a gene; V was cut back by 5 bases and J by 4 bases. The CDR3 DNA follows: TGTGCCAGCAGTTTAACATTCCCAGGGGGCACCGGGGAGCTGTTTTTT. It yields the protein CASSLTFPGGTGELFF.

This clone was seen just once. The chain uses TRBV6-6 and TRBJ1-3, with TRBD1 identical over 9 bases. J gave up 0 bases and V 5 bases, and 14 bases lay outside the gene matches. There are 19 residues in the CDR3. CDR1 and CDR2 (germline): MNHNY, SVGAGI (reference sequence). The CDR3: CASSPQFQGQGTSGNTIYF. The CDR3, as DNA: TGTGCCAGCAGTCCGCAATTTCAGGGACAGGGCACCTCTGGAAACACCATATATTTT.

V usage is TRBV28 and J usage is TRBJ2-1; tentatively, D is TRBD2 (6 bases). In germline, CDR1 is MDHEN, CDR2 SYDVKM. Between the trimmed V and J ends, which lost 4 bases and 0 bases, there was a span of 16 bases. This CDR3 contains 17 residues. This CDR3 reads CASSSRLVLSSYNEQFF. The CDR3 DNA follows: TGTGCCAGCAGTTCGAGACTAGTTTTAAGCTCCTACAATGAGCAGTTCTTC. The variable domain in full, completed from reference TRBV28 and TRBJ2-1, reads DVKVTQSSRYLVKRTGEKVFLECVQDMDHENMFWYRQDPGLGLRLIYFSYDVKMKEKGDIPEGYSVSREKKERFSLILESASTNQTSMYLCASSSRLVLSSYNEQFFGPGTRLTVL.

This chain's CDR3 is CASSTQPRTASATYEQYF. In nucleotides, the CDR3 is TGCGCCAGCAGCACGCAACCACGGACAGCCTCCGCCACCTACGAGCAGTACTTC. V usage is TRBV5-1 and J usage is TRBJ2-7; a possible D gene is TRBD1 (6 bases). Germline loops: CDR1 SGHRS, CDR2 YFSETQ. CDR3 length: 18 residues. Between the trimmed V and J ends, which lost 4 bases and 2 bases, there was a span of 25 bases.

The chain joins TRBV30 to TRBJ1-4; 9 nucleotides align to TRBD1. Germline V CDR1 and CDR2: GTSNPN, SVGIG (reference sequence). The CDR3 sequence is 14 residues long. V lost 0 bases and J lost 7; bases outside the gene matches: 3. Written as DNA, the CDR3 is TGTGCCTGGAGTGTACAGGGGGCGATTGAAAAACTGTTTTTT. It specifies CAWSVQGAIEKLFF.

The chain couples TRBV6-5 to TRBJ1-4; D is unclear. The CDR3 covers 15 residues. Germline lookup yields CDR1 MNHEY and CDR2 SVGAGI. V was clipped by 6 bases and J by 1 base, with 12 bases between them. CDR3 protein: CASSLGGETNEKLFF. The CDR3 bases are TGTGCCAGCAGCCTGGGAGGTGAAACTAATGAAAAACTGTTTTTT.

The rearrangement uses TRBV7-9 and TRBJ2-1, with TRBD2 identical over 7 bases. Germline trimming cut 4 bases from V and 7 bases from J; bases unmatched to any gene: 7. CDR1 and CDR2 from the germline V gene are SEHNR and FQNEAQ (reference sequence). The CDR3 consists of 14 residues. The CDR3 loop reads CASSSTGGLNEQFF. CDR3 DNA: TGTGCCAGCAGCTCCACGGGAGGACTGAATGAGCAGTTCTTC.

Only a few counts were recorded for this clone. This sequence joins TRBV7-9 and TRBJ1-1, with D possibly TRBD1 on 6 matching bases. V was clipped by 2 bases and J by 7 bases, with 17 bases between them. CDR3 size: 15 residues. Germline assignment: CDR1 SEHNR and CDR2 FQNEAQ (reference sequence). Here the CDR3 reads CASSLFGSGVNEAFF. CDR3 DNA: TGTGCCAGCAGCTTATTCGGGTCAGGGGTAAATGAAGCTTTCTTT.

The V call is TRBV30, the J call TRBJ1-6, with a possible D match to TRBD1 (5 bases). This CDR3 spans 16 amino acids. V gave up 0 bases and J gave up 9 bases, with 18 bases separating them. Germline lookup yields CDR1 GTSNPN and CDR2 SVGIG (reference sequence). The CDR3 nucleotides read TGTGCCTGGAGTGTACCAGACTTCCTTAGGGGTTCACCCCTCCACTTT. Amino acids: CAWSVPDFLRGSPLHF.

This sequence joins TRBV6-1 and TRBJ2-5, with D tentatively TRBD2 (5 bases). V was shortened by 1 base and J by 1 base, with 19 bases between the two germline ends. CDR3 length: 18 amino acids. CDR1 is MNHNS, CDR2 SASEGT, per germline. The CDR3 region is CASSEVIWAERAQETQYF. The CDR3 DNA follows: TGTGCCAGCAGTGAAGTAATTTGGGCAGAGAGGGCCCAAGAGACCCAGTACTTC.

J is TRBJ2-4 and V is TRBV28; possibly TRBD1 for D (6 bases). V was cut by 6 bases and J by 7 bases, with 16 bases left in between. The CDR3 has 14 residues. From germline, CDR1 is MDHEN and CDR2 SYDVKM. CDR3 region: CASREGGQRNIQYF. Here the CDR3 DNA reads TGTGCCAGCAGAGAGGGCGGACAGCGGAACATTCAGTACTTC.

The chain couples TRBV28 to TRBJ2-4; D ambiguous. Trimming removed 2 bases from V and 4 bases from J, with 12 bases in between. Germline CDR1 is MDHEN and CDR2 is SYDVKM. The length of the CDR3 is 15 residues. CDR3 coding DNA: TGTGCCAGCAGTTTAATCAGTACCCATAAAAACATTCAGTACTTC. Protein: CASSLISTHKNIQYF.

CDR3 residues: CASSLFEGADTEAFF. The CDR3 DNA is TGTGCCAGCAGCTTATTCGAGGGGGCCGACACTGAAGCTTTCTTT. The V gene is TRBV7-7, the J gene TRBJ1-1, with 7 bases that match TRBD1. V lost 2 bases to trimming and J lost 3 bases; unmatched junction nucleotides: 6. The germline CDR1 and CDR2 sequences are SSHAT and FNYEAQ (reference sequence). This CDR3 comprises 15 residues.

The chain is built from TRBV30 and TRBJ1-6; weak D call: TRBD1 (5 bases). The length of the CDR3 is 15 residues. CDR1 is GTSNPN and CDR2 is SVGIG in the germline V gene (reference sequence). Trimming cost V 0 bases and J 6 bases, with 12 bases left between them. The CDR3 DNA reads TGTGCCTGGAGTGTACGGGGGTCTGGTAATTCACCCCTCCACTTT. It is translated as CAWSVRGSGNSPLHF. Looking up the rest from reference TRBV30 and TRBJ1-6 gives the full variable domain: SQTIHQWPATLVQPVGSPLSLECTVEGTSNPNLYWYRQAAGRGLQLLFYSVGIGQISSEVPQNLSASRPQDRQFILSSKKLLLSDSGFYLCAWSVRGSGNSPLHFGNGTRLTVT.

As DNA, the CDR3 is TGCGCCAGCAGCTTGGGACAACCCACCGGGGAGCTGTTTTTT. It yields the protein CASSLGQPTGELFF. V is TRBV5-1 and J is TRBJ2-2, with D unclear. Trimming left V 0 bases short and J 4 bases short, with 7 bases between. The CDR3 length is 14 residues. The germline V gene encodes CDR1 SGHRS and CDR2 YFSETQ.

V usage is TRBV19 and J usage is TRBJ2-7; D remains ambiguous. The CDR3 has 15 residues. Trimming removed 5 bases from V and 2 bases from J, with 16 bases in between. Germline CDR1 and CDR2: LNHDA and SQIVND (reference sequence). CDR3 sequence (DNA): TGTGCCAGTAGTTCCGGGTCCTACCGAACCTACGAGCAGTACTTC. Translating gives CASSSGSYRTYEQYF.

The chain combines TRBV18 with TRBJ2-7, with D hard to call. The CDR3 extends over 12 amino acids. Per germline, CDR1 KGHSH and CDR2 LQKENI. Trimming left V 4 bases short and J 0 bases short, with 4 bases between. CDR3 sequence (DNA): TGTGCCAGCTCACTACTCTCCTACGAGCAGTACTTC. Residues: CASSLLSYEQYF.

This rearrangement joins TRBV10-3 to TRBJ1-2; unclear D gene. Deletions cut 2 bases from V and 7 bases from J, with 14 bases between. The CDR3 totals 14 residues. Germline-derived CDR1 and CDR2 are ENHRY and SYGVKD. The CDR3 DNA is TGTGCCATCAGTGAGGCGTCCGGCCGGGGTGGCTACACCTTC. This gives the protein CAISEASGRGGYTF.

The chain carries TRBV5-1 and TRBJ2-7; D perhaps matches TRBD1 (5 bases). CDR3 length: 11 residues. Germline V CDR1 and CDR2: SGHRS, YFSETQ. The ends were cut back, 4 bases at V and 6 bases at J, with 8 bases in the middle. Here the CDR3 reads CASSIRAEQYF. Here the CDR3 DNA reads TGCGCCAGCAGCATCAGGGCCGAGCAGTACTTC.

This clone has a single count. The rearrangement joins TRBV2 to TRBJ1-2; D uncertain. V was shortened by 6 bases and J by 3 bases, with 11 bases between the two germline ends. Germline V lookup: CDR1 SNHLY, CDR2 FYNNEI. The CDR3 has 13 residues. The CDR3 region is CASRRERDYGYTF. The DNA of the CDR3 is TGTGCCAGCAGGAGGGAGCGTGACTATGGCTACACCTTC.

This chain uses TRBV5-1 with TRBJ1-3; a possible D gene is TRBD1 (6 bases). Per the germline V gene, CDR1 is SGHRS and CDR2 is YFSETQ. Trimming cost V 0 bases and J 1 base, with 11 bases left between them. CDR3 length: 16 amino acids. CDR3 in amino acids: CASSLDSGASGNTIYF. As DNA, the CDR3 is TGCGCCAGCAGCTTGGATTCAGGGGCATCTGGAAACACCATATATTTT. The whole variable domain, remainder taken from reference TRBV5-1 and TRBJ1-3, is KAGVTQTPRYLIKTRGQQVTLSCSPISGHRSVSWYQQTPGQGLQFLFEYFSETQRNKGNFPGRFSGRQFSNSRSEMNVSTLELGDSALYLCASSLDSGASGNTIYFGEGSWLTVV.

The rearrangement links TRBV5-1 to TRBJ1-4, with TRBD1 matching over 7 bases. Per the germline V gene, CDR1 is SGHRS and CDR2 is YFSETQ. There are 15 residues in the CDR3. The V segment lost 2 bases and the J segment 0 bases; nucleotides outside the gene matches: 1. Here the CDR3 reads CASSFGQATNEKLFF. CDR3 DNA: TGCGCCAGCAGCTTTGGACAGGCAACTAATGAAAAACTGTTTTTT.

This chain connects TRBV7-9 to TRBJ2-3, with TRBD2 matching 8 bases. The CDR3 sequence is 15 residues long. V lost 6 bases and J lost 6; bases outside the gene matches: 11. The germline gives CDR1 SEHNR, CDR2 FQNEAQ (reference sequence). CDR3 coding DNA: TGTGCCAGCAGGAGAGGCGGGGGGCCCCTTGATACGCAGTATTTT. This codes for CASRRGGGPLDTQYF.

The rearrangement links TRBV7-9 to TRBJ2-1; possible D gene TRBD2, 6 bases. With 5 bases removed from V and 7 bases from J, the gap between germline ends came to 15 bases. This CDR3 has 14 amino acids. The germline V gene has CDR1 SEHNR and CDR2 FQNEAQ (reference sequence). CDR3 nucleotide sequence: TGTGCCAGCAGCCCGGGACTGCTCCTAAATGAGCAGTTCTTC. Translation gives CASSPGLLLNEQFF. The full variable domain, its missing parts supplied by reference TRBV7-9 and TRBJ2-1, is DTGVSQNPRHKITKRGQNVTFRCDPISEHNRLYWYRQTLGQGPEFLTYFQNEAQLEKSRLLSDRFSAERPKGSFSTLEIQRTEQGDSAMYLCASSPGLLLNEQFFGPGTRLTVL.

CDR3 coding DNA: TGTGCCAGCAGCCGGGACAGGGATGAGCAGTTCTTC. Translation gives CASSRDRDEQFF. This chain joins TRBV5-4 and TRBJ2-1; 9 bases align to TRBD1. The CDR3 covers 12 residues. The V gene end was trimmed by 4 bases and the J gene end by 8 bases; junction bases not matched to a gene: 1. CDR1 SGHNT and CDR2 YYREEE come from the germline V gene (reference sequence).